The 21 T cell receptor beta chains reported below all come from one sample, sequenced in a study of shared clonotypes between healthy human individuals. This table comes from immunoSEQ multiplex PCR, and its TCRdb copy is limited to in-frame clones, with some not included. The sample has 2 million to 2.5 million clones, approximately 93% seen once. The specimen sequenced was naive CD4+ T cells from PBMCs. The subset denotes: CD45RA+ positively selected. The receptors were gathered from a man aged 18-30 years in good health. Some clones in this sample may be carry-over from other donors' samples.

The CDR3 spells CASSPSPGQGKAGNTIYF. For the CDR3, the DNA is TGTGCCAGCAGCCCTTCCCCGGGACAGGGGAAGGCTGGAAACACCATATATTTT. This sequence joins TRBV28 and TRBJ1-3; the match to TRBD1 covers 10 bases. This CDR3 contains 18 residues. Germline lookup yields CDR1 MDHEN and CDR2 SYDVKM. The V gene end was trimmed by 6 bases and the J gene end by 2 bases; junction bases not matched to a gene: 13.

V gene TRBV7-8 combines with J gene TRBJ2-7; possible D gene TRBD2, 5 bases. The CDR3 spans 16 residues. Germline CDR1 is SGHVS and CDR2 is FQNEAQ. The ends were cut back, 5 bases at V and 2 bases at J, with 19 bases in the middle. The chain's CDR3 is CASSPRVGEPPYEQYF. In DNA form, the CDR3 reads TGTGCCAGCAGCCCGCGGGTTGGGGAACCACCCTACGAGCAGTACTTC.

The V gene is TRBV19, the J gene TRBJ1-2; unclear D gene. Germline V lookup: CDR1 LNHDA, CDR2 SQIVND (reference sequence). This CDR3 region has 15 residues. V was shortened by 7 bases and J by 2 bases, with 17 bases between the two germline ends. The CDR3 spells CASTLSQGGNYGYTF. DNA of the CDR3: TGTGCCAGTACCCTGTCCCAAGGCGGCAACTATGGCTACACCTTC.

The J gene is TRBJ2-7, the V gene TRBV28; D gene uncertain. CDR3 length: 11 amino acids. Trimming stripped 6 bases from V and 6 bases from J, with 9 bases between. CDR1 MDHEN and CDR2 SYDVKM come from the germline V gene. The CDR3 nucleotides read TGTGCCAGCAGCCAGGTCTCCGAGCAGTACTTC. It is translated as CASSQVSEQYF.

This chain uses TRBV4-1 with TRBJ2-3; D is uncertain. The CDR3 has 13 amino acids. V was pared by 0 bases and J by 4 bases, with 5 bases between. Germline CDR1 reads MGHRA; CDR2 reads YSYEKL. The CDR3 bases are TGCGCCAGCAGCCAAGATCCCCCAGATACGCAGTATTTT. It specifies CASSQDPPDTQYF.

This clone was counted a few times. The CDR3 sequence: CAWSVGPLSLNTEAFF. The CDR3 DNA is TGTGCCTGGAGTGTAGGACCGCTGTCCCTGAACACTGAAGCTTTCTTT. J is TRBJ1-1 and V is TRBV30; D is ambiguous. This CDR3 has 16 residues. CDR1 is GTSNPN, CDR2 SVGIG, per germline (reference sequence). Deletions cut 0 bases from V and 0 bases from J, with 14 bases between.

The rearrangement uses TRBV6-5 and TRBJ1-6, with unresolved D. With 6 bases removed from V and 7 bases from J, the gap between germline ends came to 7 bases. Per the germline V gene, CDR1 is MNHEY and CDR2 is SVGAGI. The CDR3 loop spans 12 amino acids. The CDR3 protein is CASRRINSPLHF. The CDR3 region has the DNA TGTGCCAGCAGGAGAATAAATTCACCCCTCCACTTT.

The chain is built from TRBV7-2 and TRBJ2-7; no clear D gene. V dropped 2 bases and J dropped 6 bases, with 17 bases sitting between them. This CDR3 comprises 15 residues. Germline CDR1 and CDR2: SGHTA and FQGNSA. CDR3 sequence (DNA): TGTGCCAGCAGCTTATCCGGGCCCACCTATCGCGAGCAGTACTTC. As protein: CASSLSGPTYREQYF.

DNA for the CDR3: TGTGCCAGCAGCCCGCGACAGGGGGCTAAACAGCAGTACTTC. It encodes CASSPRQGAKQQYF. The rearrangement uses TRBV7-8 and TRBJ2-7; TRBD1 matches 10 bases. The CDR3 is made up of 14 amino acids. V lost 5 bases, J lost 8 bases, and 9 bases stayed unmatched. Germline V gene sequence: CDR1 SGHVS, CDR2 FQNEAQ.

The chain combines TRBV5-1 with TRBJ1-1; 9 bases match TRBD1. The germline V gene encodes CDR1 SGHRS and CDR2 YFSETQ. J lost 0 bases, V lost 4 bases, and 4 bases had no gene match. The CDR3 is made up of 15 amino acids. CDR3 bases: TGCGCCAGCAGCGAGGGACAGGGAGTGAACACTGAAGCTTTCTTT. Residues: CASSEGQGVNTEAFF.

The chain joins TRBV6-5 to TRBJ2-1; D is undetermined. The CDR3 has 15 amino acids. Trimming left V 0 bases short and J 1 base short, with 7 bases between. Germline V gene sequence: CDR1 MNHEY, CDR2 SVGAGI. CDR3 sequence reads: CASSYSGVSYNEQFF. The CDR3 DNA reads TGTGCCAGCAGTTACTCTGGGGTTTCCTACAATGAGCAGTTCTTC.

V and J are TRBV10-3 and TRBJ2-7; 9 nucleotides match TRBD2. Germline CDR1 reads ENHRY; CDR2 reads SYGVKD. Trimming took 1 base from V and 2 from J; bases not matched to a gene: 6. The CDR3 spans 16 residues. The CDR3 coding sequence is TGTGCCATCAGTGAGTTCGAGCTAGCGGGACCCTACGAGCAGTACTTC. Translating it yields CAISEFELAGPYEQYF.

V and J are TRBV28 and TRBJ1-1; D may be TRBD1 (6 bases). Germline V gives CDR1 MDHEN, CDR2 SYDVKM. This CDR3 is 14 amino acids long. V lost 6 bases and J lost 13, with 24 bases in between. The CDR3, as DNA: TGTGCCAGCAGACCTACGGGACCTGCCAAAGGGGGTTTCTTT. This encodes CASRPTGPAKGGFF.

V usage is TRBV4-1 and J usage is TRBJ2-1; 7 bases align to TRBD2. The trim removed 5 bases at V and 5 bases at J, leaving 12 bases unmatched. There are 16 residues in the CDR3. Germline V lookup: CDR1 MGHRA, CDR2 YSYEKL. The CDR3 loop is CASSKAGLATDNEQFF. CDR3 bases: TGCGCCAGCAGCAAAGCGGGACTCGCCACCGACAATGAGCAGTTCTTC.

This chain links TRBV7-2 with TRBJ2-4; D is perhaps TRBD1 or TRBD2 (6 bases each). The ends were cut back, 3 bases at V and 2 bases at J, with 8 bases in the middle. The CDR3 extends over 14 amino acids. Germline V gene data show CDR1 as SGHTA and CDR2 as FQGNSA. The CDR3 DNA is TGTGCCAGCAGCTTCGGGGGCACCAAAAACATTCAGTACTTC. Translation gives CASSFGGTKNIQYF.

Details on this clone: Additional DNA sequences in this sample encode the identical CDR3. The chain is built from TRBV28 and TRBJ2-1; 8 bases line up with TRBD2. V was clipped by 4 bases and J by 1 base; unmatched bases: 6. Germline V gene lookup returns CDR1 MDHEN and CDR2 SYDVKM. The CDR3 runs to 16 residues. CDR3 region: CASSSRLASSYNEQFF. CDR3 sequence (DNA): TGTGCCAGCAGTTCCCGACTAGCGTCGTCCTACAATGAGCAGTTCTTC.

V is TRBV7-9 and J is TRBJ1-1; D uncertain. CDR1 SEHNR and CDR2 FQNEAQ come from the germline V gene (reference sequence). Trimming took 2 bases from V and 5 from J, leaving 6 bases between them. The CDR3 length is 12 residues. CDR3 residues: CASSLTETEAFF. In DNA, the CDR3 is TGTGCCAGCAGCTTAACGGAAACTGAAGCTTTCTTT.

Note on this clone: Other DNA sequences from this sample encode an identical CDR3 as well. The genes are TRBV5-1 and TRBJ2-5, with D perhaps matching TRBD1 or TRBD2 (5 bases each). Germline V gene data show CDR1 as SGHRS and CDR2 as YFSETQ. The V and J ends lost 1 base and 2 bases respectively, with 9 bases between them. CDR3 length equals 14 residues. CDR3 residues: CASSLLGVQETQYF. As DNA, the CDR3 is TGCGCCAGCAGCTTGTTGGGGGTACAAGAGACCCAGTACTTC.

This chain uses TRBV7-2 with TRBJ1-3; the D is unclear. V was trimmed by 5 bases and J by 0 bases, leaving 17 bases between them. CDR3 length: 17 amino acids. Per germline, CDR1 SGHTA and CDR2 FQGNSA. The CDR3, as DNA: TGTGCCAGCAGCCGAACCAGGACGGTCCCCTCTGGAAACACCATATATTTT. This gives the protein CASSRTRTVPSGNTIYF.

This clone was counted a single time. The chain combines TRBV7-2 with TRBJ2-7, with TRBD2 matching 11 bases. The CDR3 is 15 residues long. The germline CDR1 and CDR2 sequences are SGHTA and FQGNSA. With V trimmed by 2 bases and J by 2 bases, 2 bases remained unmatched. CDR3 sequence reads: CASSLTSGSAYEQYF. CDR3 in DNA: TGTGCCAGCAGCTTAACTAGCGGGAGTGCCTACGAGCAGTACTTC.

The rearrangement uses TRBV29-1 and TRBJ2-3, with TRBD1 matching 7 bases. The CDR3 consists of 14 residues. J gave up 4 bases and V 7 bases, and 11 bases lay outside the gene matches. Germline V gene sequence: CDR1 SQVTM, CDR2 ANQGSEA. The CDR3 bases are TGCAGCGGCAGACAGGGAGTGGTCGCAGATACGCAGTATTTT. It specifies CSGRQGVVADTQYF.